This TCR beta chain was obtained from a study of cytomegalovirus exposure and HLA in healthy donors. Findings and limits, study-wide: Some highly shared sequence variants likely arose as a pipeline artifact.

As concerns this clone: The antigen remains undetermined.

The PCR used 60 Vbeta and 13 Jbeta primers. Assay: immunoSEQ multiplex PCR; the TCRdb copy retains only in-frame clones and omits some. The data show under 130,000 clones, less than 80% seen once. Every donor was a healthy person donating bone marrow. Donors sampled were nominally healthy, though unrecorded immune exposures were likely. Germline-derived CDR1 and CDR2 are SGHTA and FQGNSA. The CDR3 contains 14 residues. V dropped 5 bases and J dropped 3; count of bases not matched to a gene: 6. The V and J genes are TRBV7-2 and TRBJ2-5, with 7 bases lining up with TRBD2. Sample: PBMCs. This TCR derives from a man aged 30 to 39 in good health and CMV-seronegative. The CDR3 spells CASSRPGGEETQYF. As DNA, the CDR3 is TGTGCCAGCAGCCGCCCGGGAGGCGAAGAGACCCAGTACTTC.